The TCR beta chain under discussion was sequenced for a study of T cell responses to AZD1222 COVID-19 vaccine. Background on the study: Pooled together were second doses at about 4 or about 12 weeks. Study findings and constraints: Nearly half of spike-specific TCRs reportedly go after variant regions that carry no mutations. It should be noted that donors were predominantly white British and more often female, and clonal diversity was possibly underestimated.

To note about this clone: As yet, its antigen is unknown.

The protocol was immunoSEQ multiplex PCR, while the TCRdb copy is restricted to in-frame clones and leaves out a portion. Altogether about 170,000 clones are present, over 75% being singletons, with the ten largest covering around 3%. The sample consisted of peripheral blood, taken on day 0 of AZD1222 vaccination. The receptor comes from an adult in good health.

The CDR3 DNA reads as TGTGCCAGCAGCTTAGCGCCGGCCACAGATACGCAGTATTTT. It encodes CASSLAPATDTQYF. The chain employs TRBV7-2 and TRBJ2-3; D not certain. The CDR3 contains 14 residues. Trimming shortened V by 0 bases and J by 2 bases, and 6 bases separated the two germline ends. Germline V lookup: CDR1 SGHTA, CDR2 FQGNSA.